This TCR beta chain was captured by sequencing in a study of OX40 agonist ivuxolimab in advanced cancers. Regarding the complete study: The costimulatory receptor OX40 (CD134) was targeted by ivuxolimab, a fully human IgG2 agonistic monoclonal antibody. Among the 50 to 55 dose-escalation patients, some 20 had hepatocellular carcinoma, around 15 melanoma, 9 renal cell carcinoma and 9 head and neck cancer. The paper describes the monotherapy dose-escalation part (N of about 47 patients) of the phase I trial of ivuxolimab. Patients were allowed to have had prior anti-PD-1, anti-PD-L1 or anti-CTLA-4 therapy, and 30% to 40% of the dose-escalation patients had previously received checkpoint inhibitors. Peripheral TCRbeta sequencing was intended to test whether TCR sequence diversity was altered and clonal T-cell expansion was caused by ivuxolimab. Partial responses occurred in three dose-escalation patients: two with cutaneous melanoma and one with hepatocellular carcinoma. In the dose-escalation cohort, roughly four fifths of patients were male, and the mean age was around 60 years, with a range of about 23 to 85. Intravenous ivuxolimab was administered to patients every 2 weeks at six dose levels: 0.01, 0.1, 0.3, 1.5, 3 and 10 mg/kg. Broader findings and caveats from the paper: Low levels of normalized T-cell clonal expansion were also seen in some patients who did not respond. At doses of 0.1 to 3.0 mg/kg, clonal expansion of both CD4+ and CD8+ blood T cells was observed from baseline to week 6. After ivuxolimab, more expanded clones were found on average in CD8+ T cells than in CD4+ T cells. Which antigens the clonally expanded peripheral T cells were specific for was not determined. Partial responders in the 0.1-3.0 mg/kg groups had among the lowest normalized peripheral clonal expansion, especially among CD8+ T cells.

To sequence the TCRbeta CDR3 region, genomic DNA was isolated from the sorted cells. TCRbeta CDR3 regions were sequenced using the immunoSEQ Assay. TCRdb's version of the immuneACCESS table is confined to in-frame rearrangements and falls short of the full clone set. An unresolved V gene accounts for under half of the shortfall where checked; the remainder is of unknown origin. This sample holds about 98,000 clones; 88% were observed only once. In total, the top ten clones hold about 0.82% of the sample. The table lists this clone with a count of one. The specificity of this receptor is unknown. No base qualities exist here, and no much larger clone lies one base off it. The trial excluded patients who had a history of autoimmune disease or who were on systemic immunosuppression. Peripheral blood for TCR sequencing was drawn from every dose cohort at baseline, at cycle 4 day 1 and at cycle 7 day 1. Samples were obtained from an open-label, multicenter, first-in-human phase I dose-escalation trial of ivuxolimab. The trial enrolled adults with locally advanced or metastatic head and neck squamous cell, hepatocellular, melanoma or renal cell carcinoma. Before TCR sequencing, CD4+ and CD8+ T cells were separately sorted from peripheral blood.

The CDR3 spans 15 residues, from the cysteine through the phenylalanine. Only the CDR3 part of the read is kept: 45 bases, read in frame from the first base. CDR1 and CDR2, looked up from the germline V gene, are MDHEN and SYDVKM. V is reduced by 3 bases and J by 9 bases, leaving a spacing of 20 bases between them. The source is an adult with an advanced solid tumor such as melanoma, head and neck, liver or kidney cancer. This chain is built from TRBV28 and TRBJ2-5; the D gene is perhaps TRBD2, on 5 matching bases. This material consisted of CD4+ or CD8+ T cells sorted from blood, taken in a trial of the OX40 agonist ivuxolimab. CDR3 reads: CASSLPSSGSRAQYF. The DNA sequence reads TGTGCCAGCAGTTTGCCCTCTTCGGGGTCACGGGCCCAGTACTTC.